A selection of T cell receptor beta chains follows, all from one sample in a study of OX40 agonist ivuxolimab in advanced cancers. Clones were read by immunoSEQ multiplex PCR, and TCRdb kept only the in-frame ones, dropping some. The sample shows roughly 76,000 clones, 91% of them seen only once. The sequencing used CD4+ or CD8+ T cells sorted from blood, collected in a trial of the OX40 agonist ivuxolimab. These TCRs come from an adult with an advanced solid tumor such as melanoma, head and neck, liver or kidney cancer. CDR3s include the opening cysteine and the closing phenylalanine or tryptophan. D genes are given only for firm matches. Some rows mark clone size as missing; the rest say once, few, many or name a class of expanded clone.

V	D	J	size	DNA	CDR3
TRBV7-2	TRBD1	TRBJ2-7	.	TGTGCCAGCAGCTTAGGCAGGGGGCGTCTCTACGAGCAGTACTTC	CASSLGRGRLYEQYF
TRBV9	.	TRBJ2-7	.	TGTGCCAGCAGCGTAGGTTCGGTAGCGGCAAACTACGAGCAGTACTTC	CASSVGSVAANYEQYF
TRBV27	.	TRBJ2-3	.	TGTGCCAGCAGTCCTCGTACTCCACATACGCAGTATTTT	CASSPRTPHTQYF
TRBV9	TRBD2	TRBJ2-1	.	TGTGCCAGCAACAAACGAGGGGGACTAGCGGGCGAGCTCTCCTACAATGAGCAGTTCTTC	CASNKRGGLAGELSYNEQFF
TRBV19	.	TRBJ2-2	.	TGTGCCAGTAGACGTGATTTCGACGGGGAGCTGTTTTTT	CASRRDFDGELFF
TRBV6-1	TRBD1	TRBJ1-5	many	TGTGCCAGCAGTGAAGAGGTCGGACAGGGTGGCGAGCCCCAGCATTTT	CASSEEVGQGGEPQHF
TRBV18	.	TRBJ2-3	.	TGTGCCAGCTCCCGAACGGGACTCCCTCCGGATACGCAGTATTTT	CASSRTGLPPDTQYF
TRBV11-2	TRBD2	TRBJ2-2	.	TGTGCCAGCAGCTTAGGGGCTAGCGGGAGCCAGGAGCTGTTTTTT	CASSLGASGSQELFF
TRBV11-2	TRBD1	TRBJ2-5	.	TGTGCCAGCAGCTTGACAGGGAACCAAGAGACCCAGTACTTC	CASSLTGNQETQYF
TRBV11-2	.	TRBJ1-1	.	TGTGCCAGCAGCTTTGGGAACACTGAAGCTTTCTTT	CASSFGNTEAFF
TRBV5-6	TRBD2	TRBJ2-1	.	TGTGCCAGCAGCTCCCGGGCTAGCGGGAGCAGAGATTCCTACAATGAGCAGTTCTTC	CASSSRASGSRDSYNEQFF
TRBV11-2	TRBD1	TRBJ2-5	.	TGTGCCAGCAGCTTAGATCCAGGGGGCGAGACCCAGTACTTC	CASSLDPGGETQYF
TRBV16	TRBD1	TRBJ2-1	.	TGTGCCAGCAGCCAAAGCCTACAGGGGTTTAGCTCCTACAATGAGCAGTTCTTC	CASSQSLQGFSSYNEQFF
TRBV29-1	.	TRBJ2-2	.	TGCAGCGTTGATGAGGGTTACGGGGAGCTGTTTTTT	CSVDEGYGELFF
TRBV2	.	TRBJ1-5	few	TGTGCCAGCAGCAGGGTTAGGGAGCCCCAGCATTTT	CASSRVREPQHF
TRBV7-6	TRBD2	TRBJ2-7	.	TGTGCCAGCAGCTCTTGGACTAGCGGGATATTGGGAGAGCAGTACTTC	CASSSWTSGILGEQYF
TRBV6-6	.	TRBJ1-1	once	TGTGCCAGCAGTTACGTTACGGCAAACACTGAAGCTTTCTTT	CASSYVTANTEAFF
TRBV7-6	.	TRBJ2-1	.	TGTGCCAGCAGCCCCCCGAGGGGGGGGAATGAGCAGTTCTTC	CASSPPRGGNEQFF
TRBV27	.	TRBJ2-1	.	TGTGCCAGCAGTCCGACGGGGCCCACCCAGCAGTTCTTC	CASSPTGPTQQFF
TRBV6-5	TRBD1	TRBJ1-2	once	TGTGCCAGCAGTTACGGGGTCGGGACAGGGATGGATGGCTACACCTTC	CASSYGVGTGMDGYTF
TRBV2	.	TRBJ1-2	few	TGTGCCAGCAGTGATGGCCAGGGGCCCTATGGCTACACCTTC	CASSDGQGPYGYTF
TRBV4-1	TRBD2	TRBJ2-1	.	TGCGCCAGCAGCCAAGCCGGGACTAGCGGGTTGATGGATGAGCAGTTCTTC	CASSQAGTSGLMDEQFF
TRBV28	.	TRBJ2-3	.	TGTGCCAGCAGGGGGACAAAGAGCACAGATACGCAGTATTTT	CASRGTKSTDTQYF
TRBV2	.	TRBJ2-7	.	TGTGCCAGCAGGTTCGGCTCCTACGAGCAGTACTTC	CASRFGSYEQYF
TRBV5-1	TRBD1	TRBJ1-3	few	TGCGCCAGCAGCTCCCAGATGACAGGGAGTGGAAACACCATATATTTT	CASSSQMTGSGNTIYF
TRBV6-6	TRBD2	TRBJ2-1	.	TGTGCCAGCAGCCGACGGACTAGCGTGAACAATGAGCAGTTCTTC	CASSRRTSVNNEQFF